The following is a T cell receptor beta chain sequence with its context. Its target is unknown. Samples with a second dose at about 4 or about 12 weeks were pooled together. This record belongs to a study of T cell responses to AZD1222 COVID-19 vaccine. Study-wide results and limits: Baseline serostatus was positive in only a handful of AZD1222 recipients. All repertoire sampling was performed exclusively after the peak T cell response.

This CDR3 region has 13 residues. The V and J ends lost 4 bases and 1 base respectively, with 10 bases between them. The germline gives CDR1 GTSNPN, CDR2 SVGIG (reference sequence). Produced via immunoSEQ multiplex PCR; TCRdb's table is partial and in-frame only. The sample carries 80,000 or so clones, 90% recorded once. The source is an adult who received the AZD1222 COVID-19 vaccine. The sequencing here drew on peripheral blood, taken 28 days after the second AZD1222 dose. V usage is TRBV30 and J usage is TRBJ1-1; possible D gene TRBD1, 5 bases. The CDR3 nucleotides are TGTGCCTGGATTCGACAGACGAACACTGAAGCTTTCTTT. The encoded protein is CAWIRQTNTEAFF.